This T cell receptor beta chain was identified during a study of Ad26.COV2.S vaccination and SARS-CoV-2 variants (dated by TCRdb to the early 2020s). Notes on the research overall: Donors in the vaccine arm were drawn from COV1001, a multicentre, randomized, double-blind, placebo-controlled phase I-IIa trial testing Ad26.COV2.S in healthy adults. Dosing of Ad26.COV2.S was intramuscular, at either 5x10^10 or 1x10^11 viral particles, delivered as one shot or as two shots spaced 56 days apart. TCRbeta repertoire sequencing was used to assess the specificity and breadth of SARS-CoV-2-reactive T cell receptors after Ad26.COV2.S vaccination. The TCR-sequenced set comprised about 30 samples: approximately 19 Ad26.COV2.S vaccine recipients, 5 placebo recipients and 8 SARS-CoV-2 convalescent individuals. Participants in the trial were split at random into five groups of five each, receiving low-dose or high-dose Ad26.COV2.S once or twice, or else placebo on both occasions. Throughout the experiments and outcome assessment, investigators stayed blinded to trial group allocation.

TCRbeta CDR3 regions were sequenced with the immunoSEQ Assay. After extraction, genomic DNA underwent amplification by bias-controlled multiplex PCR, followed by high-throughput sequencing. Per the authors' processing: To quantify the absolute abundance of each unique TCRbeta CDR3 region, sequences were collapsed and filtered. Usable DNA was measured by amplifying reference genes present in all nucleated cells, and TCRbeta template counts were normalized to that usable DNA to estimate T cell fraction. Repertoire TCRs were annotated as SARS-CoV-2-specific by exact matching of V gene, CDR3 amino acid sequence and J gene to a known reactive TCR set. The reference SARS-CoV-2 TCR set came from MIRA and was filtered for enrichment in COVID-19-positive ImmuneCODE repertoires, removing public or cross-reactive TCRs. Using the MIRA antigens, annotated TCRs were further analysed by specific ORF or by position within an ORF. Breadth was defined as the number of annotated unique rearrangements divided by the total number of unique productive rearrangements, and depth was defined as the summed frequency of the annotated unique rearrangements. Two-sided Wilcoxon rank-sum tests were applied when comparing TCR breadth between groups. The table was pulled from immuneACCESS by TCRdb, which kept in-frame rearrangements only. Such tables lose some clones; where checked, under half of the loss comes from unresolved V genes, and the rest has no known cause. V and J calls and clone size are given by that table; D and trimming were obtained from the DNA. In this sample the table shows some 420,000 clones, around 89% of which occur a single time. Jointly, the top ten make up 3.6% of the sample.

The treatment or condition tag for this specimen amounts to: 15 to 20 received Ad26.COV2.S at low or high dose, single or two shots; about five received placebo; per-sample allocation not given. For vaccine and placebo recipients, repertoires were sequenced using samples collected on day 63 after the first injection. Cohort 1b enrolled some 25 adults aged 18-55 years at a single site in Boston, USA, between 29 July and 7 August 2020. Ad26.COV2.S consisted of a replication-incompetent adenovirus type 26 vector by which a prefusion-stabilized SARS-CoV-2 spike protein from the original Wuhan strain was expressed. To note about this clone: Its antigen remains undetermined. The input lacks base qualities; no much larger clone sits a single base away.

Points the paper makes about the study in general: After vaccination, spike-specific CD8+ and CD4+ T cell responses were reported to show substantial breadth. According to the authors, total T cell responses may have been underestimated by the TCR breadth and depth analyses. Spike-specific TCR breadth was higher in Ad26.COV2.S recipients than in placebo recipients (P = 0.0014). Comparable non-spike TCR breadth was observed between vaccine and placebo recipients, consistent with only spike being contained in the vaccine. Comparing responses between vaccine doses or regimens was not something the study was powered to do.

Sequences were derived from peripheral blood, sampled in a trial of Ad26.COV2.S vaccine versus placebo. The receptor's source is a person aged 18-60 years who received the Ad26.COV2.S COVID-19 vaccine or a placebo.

The DNA sequence follows: TGTGCCAGCAGCCGACAGGGCCAGGACGAGCAGTACTTC. Its amino acids are CASSRQGQDEQYF. The rearrangement joined TRBV6-6 to TRBJ2-7; the central 7 bases match TRBD1. CDR1 and CDR2, looked up from the germline V gene (reference sequence), are MNHNY and SVGAGI. Measured from the cysteine to the phenylalanine, the CDR3 is 13 residues long. Only the CDR3 region is kept as DNA, spanning 39 bases read in frame from base 1. V is pruned by 6 bases and J by 5 bases, leaving 7 bases of the junction without a gene match.